A single T cell receptor beta chain is shown here with its context. This clone was detected only once. The antigen it binds to is not known. No clone much larger than this one lies a single base away; base qualities are absent. Intraepithelial and lamina propria lymphocytes were isolated from graft specimens using dithiothreitol, EDTA incubations and collagenase D digestion. Serial intestinal graft biopsy specimens collected up to 600 days after transplant underwent bulk TCR-beta sequencing. Receptor libraries were prepared by the immunoSEQ multiplex PCR assay. For most patients, genomic DNA was subjected to high-throughput TCR-beta CDR3 sequencing by Adaptive Biotechnologies. Per the original workflow: Adaptive's ImmunoSEQ software was the source of the TCR sequencing data for 15 to 20 patients, while a few other patients were processed with MiXCR and VDJtools. CDR3 nucleotide sequences shared by donor and recipient were removed because the origin of these sequences could not be assigned. To count as alloreactive, a clone needed at least 2-fold expansion over unstimulated cells and a minimum CFSE-low frequency of 0.002% (template counts) or 0.001% (read counts). Mappable clones were those detected in sequenced pre-transplant spleen, lymph node, or MLR CFSE-low populations of the donor or recipient. The cumulative frequency of alloreactive clones was calculated as a percentage of all sequences, weighted by copy number. TCRdb limited this immuneACCESS table to in-frame rearrangements with V and J called. A share of clones is missing; checked studies link under half to unresolved V genes, and the rest is unexplained. That table gives V, J and clone size, and the DNA gave D and trimming. For this sample the table gives 4,000 to 5,000 clones, of which approximately 80% were detected only once. The ten largest clonotypes hold about 8.5% of the sample.

The data belong to a study of graft-versus-host responses after intestinal transplantation (dated by TCRdb to about 2021). Broadly, across the study: Multivisceral, liver-intestinal, or isolated intestinal transplants were received by the recipients. Every recipient was given anti-thymocyte globulin induction, followed by approximately 3 years of maintenance tacrolimus and steroids. Bulk TCR-beta CDR3 sequencing was used to track graft-versus-host and host-versus-graft alloreactive T cell clones in the graft, circulation and bone marrow after intestinal transplantation. To identify alloreactive clones, pre-transplant mixed lymphocyte reaction products were sequenced and then compared with unstimulated pre-transplant donor and recipient T cells. The cohort enrolled 24 intestinal transplant recipients, one of whom was a retransplant, and a few patients without pretransplant specimens were excluded. Donor T cell macrochimerism was defined as a peak of at least 4% donor T cells among recipient peripheral blood mononuclear cells. Instead of going to the commercial service, samples from a few later patients were sequenced in-house on an Illumina MiSeq and processed with MiXCR.

Findings and caveats that apply to the study as a whole: GvH clones were detected in recipient bone marrow, and some of these GvH clones were observed earlier in ileal mucosa or blood, consistent with an intestinal mucosal origin. Early after transplant, peak levels of circulating GvH clones were associated with declines in HvG clones. Conclusions were limited by the relatively low number and heterogeneity of intestinal transplant patients. In patients with donor T cell macrochimerism, the allografts had high GvH to HvG T cell clonal ratios.

The origin of this receptor is a human patient who received an intestinal transplant, so some T cells may come from the graft donor. Sequences were derived from ileum tissue, sampled around 120 days after intestinal transplantation.

This receptor has the CDR3 CASSRSGANVLTF. The bases read TGTGCCAGCAGCCGCTCTGGGGCCAACGTCCTGACTTTC. The chain was built from TRBV27 and TRBJ2-6, with no D gene named confidently. At the junction V is shortened by 6 bases and J by 0 bases, with 3 bases in between. The germline V gene (reference sequence) yields MNHEY for CDR1 and SMNVEV for CDR2. From cysteine to phenylalanine, the CDR3 is 13 amino acids long. Just CDR3 DNA is preserved here, 39 bases in frame from base 1.